Presented here are 4 T cell receptor beta chains from one specimen sequenced in a study of neurological immune-mediated disorders. Using its own MiXCR run on the 5' RACE reads, TCRdb lists one record per CDR3 protein. The sample gives tens of thousands of distinct CDR3 sequences, 3% to 4% of which show up once; roughly 3.7% is in the top ten. The material sequenced was PBMCs. The receptors were gathered from a man aged 40-55 years with multiple sclerosis.

To note about this clonotype: A single base separates this from a much larger clone, so it may be a read error. The rearrangement links TRBV5-1 to TRBJ1-1; D is unclear. This CDR3 spans 14 amino acids. From germline, CDR1 is SGHRS and CDR2 YFSETQ. V lost 0 bases to trimming and J lost 3 bases, with 9 bases between them. In nucleotides, the CDR3 is TGCGCCAGCAGCTTGGCAAAGGGTCACACTGAAGCTTTCTTT. The encoded protein is CASSLAKGHTEAFF.

This clonotype was counted at least ten times. The rearrangement links TRBV12-3 or TRBV12-4 to TRBJ1-5; no reliable D call. The length of the CDR3 is 14 residues. Trimming removed 3 bases at V and 1 base at J, with 7 bases between. The CDR3 protein is CASSFRVSNQPQHF. CDR3 DNA: TGTGCCAGCAGTTTTAGGGTAAGCAATCAGCCCCAGCATTTT.

This clonotype was observed many times. CDR3 loop: CASSSLAGVTDTQYF. The CDR3, as DNA: TGTGCCAGCAGTTCGCTAGCGGGGGTAACAGATACGCAGTATTTT. This chain joins TRBV12-3 or TRBV12-4 and TRBJ2-3, with 10 bases that match TRBD2. With 4 bases clipped from V and 3 bases from J, the junction kept 4 bases outside the gene matches. CDR3 length: 15 residues.

This clonotype has at least ten counts. CDR3 sequence: CAISVQGASYEQYF. CDR3 coding DNA: TGTGCCATCAGTGTACAGGGGGCCTCCTACGAGCAGTACTTC. The V and J genes are TRBV10-3 and TRBJ2-7; TRBD1 matches 9 bases. Germline loops: CDR1 ENHRY, CDR2 SYGVKD. The CDR3 consists of 14 residues. V was pared by 4 bases and J by 0 bases, with 1 base of the junction left unmatched.